The entry below gives a single T cell receptor beta chain sequence along with its context. This sample was taken from a study of T-cell reconstitution after alpha-beta-depleted transplantation in children. Molecular barcoding with unique molecular identifiers was used for the TCRbeta library. TCRdb processed the PCR reads anew with MiXCR; each CDR3 protein has one entry. The data contain about 370,000 distinct CDR3 sequences, about a fifth of them singletons. Germline V CDR1 and CDR2: SGHRS, YFSETQ. The CDR3 runs to 15 residues. V was clipped by 6 bases and J by 4 bases; unmatched bases: 9. This receptor was taken from a human donor who donated a stem cell graft to a child with acute myeloid leukemia. Sequenced here: PBMCs from the stem cell graft donor, sampled from the stem cell graft. V and J are TRBV5-1 and TRBJ2-3; the match to TRBD1 covers 9 bases. In DNA, the CDR3 is TGCGCCAGCACCCTAACCGGGACAGGGCCAGATACGCAGTATTTT. Its protein is CASTLTGTGPDTQYF. Full variable domain (remainder filled in from reference TRBV5-1 and TRBJ2-3): KAGVTQTPRYLIKTRGQQVTLSCSPISGHRSVSWYQQTPGQGLQFLFEYFSETQRNKGNFPGRFSGRQFSNSRSEMNVSTLELGDSALYLCASTLTGTGPDTQYFGPGTRLTVL.